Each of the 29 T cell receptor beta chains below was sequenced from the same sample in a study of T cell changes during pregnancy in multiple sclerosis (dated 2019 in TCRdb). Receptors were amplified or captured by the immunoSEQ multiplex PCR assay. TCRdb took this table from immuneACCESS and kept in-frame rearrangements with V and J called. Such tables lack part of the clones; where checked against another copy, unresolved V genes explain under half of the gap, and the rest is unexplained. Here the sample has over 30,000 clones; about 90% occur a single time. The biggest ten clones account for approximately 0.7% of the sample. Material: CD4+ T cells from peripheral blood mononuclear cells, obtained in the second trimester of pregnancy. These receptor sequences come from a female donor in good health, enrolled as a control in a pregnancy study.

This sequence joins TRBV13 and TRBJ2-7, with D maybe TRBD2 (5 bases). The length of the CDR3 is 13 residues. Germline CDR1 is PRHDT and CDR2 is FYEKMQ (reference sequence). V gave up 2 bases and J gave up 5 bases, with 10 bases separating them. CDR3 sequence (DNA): TGTGCCAGCAGCTTAAGGGCACTAGACGAGCAGTACTTC. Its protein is CASSLRALDEQYF.

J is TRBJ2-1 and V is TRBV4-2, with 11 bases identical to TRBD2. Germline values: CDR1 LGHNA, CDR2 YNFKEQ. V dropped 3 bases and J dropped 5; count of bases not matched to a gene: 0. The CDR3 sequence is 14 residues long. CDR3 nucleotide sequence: TGTGCCAGCAGCCAGGGACTAGCGGACAATGAGCAGTTCTTC. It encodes CASSQGLADNEQFF.

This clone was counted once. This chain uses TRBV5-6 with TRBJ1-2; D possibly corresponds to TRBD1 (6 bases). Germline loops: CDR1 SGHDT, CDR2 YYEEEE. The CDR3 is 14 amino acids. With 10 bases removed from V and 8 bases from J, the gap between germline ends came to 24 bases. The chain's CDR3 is CASERRGGIGGYTF. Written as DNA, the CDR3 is TGTGCCTCCGAAAGGAGGGGGGGTATCGGCGGCTACACCTTC.

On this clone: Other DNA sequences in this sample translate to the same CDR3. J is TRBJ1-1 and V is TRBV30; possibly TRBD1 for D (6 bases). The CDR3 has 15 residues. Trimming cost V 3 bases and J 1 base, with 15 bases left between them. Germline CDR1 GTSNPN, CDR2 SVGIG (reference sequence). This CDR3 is CAWSRDTSSNTEAFF. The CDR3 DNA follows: TGTGCCTGGAGCCGGGACACCTCATCGAACACTGAAGCTTTCTTT.

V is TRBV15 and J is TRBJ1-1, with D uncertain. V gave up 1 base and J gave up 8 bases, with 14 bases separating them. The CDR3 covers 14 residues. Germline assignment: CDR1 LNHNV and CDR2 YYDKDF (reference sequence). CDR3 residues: CATSRGGFATEAFF. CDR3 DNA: TGTGCCACCAGCAGAGGAGGTTTTGCGACGGAAGCTTTCTTT.

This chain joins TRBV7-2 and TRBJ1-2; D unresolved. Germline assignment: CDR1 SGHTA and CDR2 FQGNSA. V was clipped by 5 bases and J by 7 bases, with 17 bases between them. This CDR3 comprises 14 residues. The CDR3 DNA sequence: TGTGCCAGCAGCGATGCCTTCGGTCTTGGTGGCTACACCTTC. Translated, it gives CASSDAFGLGGYTF.

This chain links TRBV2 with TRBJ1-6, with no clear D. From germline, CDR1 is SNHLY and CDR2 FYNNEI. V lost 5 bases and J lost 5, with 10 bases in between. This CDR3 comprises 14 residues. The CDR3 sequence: CASSRVGDNSPLHF. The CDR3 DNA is TGTGCCAGCAGTAGGGTCGGGGATAATTCACCCCTCCACTTT. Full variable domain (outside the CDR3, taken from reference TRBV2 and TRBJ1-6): EPEVTQTPSHQVTQMGQEVILRCVPISNHLYFYWYRQILGQKVEFLVSFYNNEISEKSEIFDDQFSVERPDGSNFTLKIRSTKLEDSAMYFCASSRVGDNSPLHFGNGTRLTVT.

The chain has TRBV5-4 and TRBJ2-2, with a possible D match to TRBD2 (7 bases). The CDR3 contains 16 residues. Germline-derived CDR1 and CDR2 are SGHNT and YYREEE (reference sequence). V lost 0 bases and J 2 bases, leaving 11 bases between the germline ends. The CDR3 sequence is CASSLGGGPNTGELFF. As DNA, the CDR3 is TGTGCCAGCAGCTTGGGCGGGGGCCCCAACACCGGGGAGCTGTTTTTT.

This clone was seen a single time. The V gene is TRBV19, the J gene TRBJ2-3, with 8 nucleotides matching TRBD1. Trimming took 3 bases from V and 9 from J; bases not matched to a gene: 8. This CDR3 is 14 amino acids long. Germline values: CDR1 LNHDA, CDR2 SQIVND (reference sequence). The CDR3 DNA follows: TGTGCCAGTAGTATCCGCGACAGGGGAGGCACGCAGTATTTT. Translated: CASSIRDRGGTQYF.

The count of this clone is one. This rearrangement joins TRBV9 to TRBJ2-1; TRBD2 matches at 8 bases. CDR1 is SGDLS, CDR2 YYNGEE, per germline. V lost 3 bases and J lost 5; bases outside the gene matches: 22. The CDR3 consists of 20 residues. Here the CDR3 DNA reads TGTGCCAGCAGCGGACAAAGTGCGGGGGGTATGTGGGGGAGCAACAATGAGCAGTTCTTC. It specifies CASSGQSAGGMWGSNNEQFF.

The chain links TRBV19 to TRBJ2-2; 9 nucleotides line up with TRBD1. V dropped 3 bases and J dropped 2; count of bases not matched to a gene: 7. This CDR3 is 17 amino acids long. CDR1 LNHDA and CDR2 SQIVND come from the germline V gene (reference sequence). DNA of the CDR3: TGTGCCAGTAGTATTCGGAGGGGACAGGGAAACACCGGGGAGCTGTTTTTT. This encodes CASSIRRGQGNTGELFF.

The CDR3 bases are TGTGCCAGCAGCCCTCCAGGCAGGGGTCACGAGCAGTACTTC. It is translated as CASSPPGRGHEQYF. The chain has TRBV6-5 and TRBJ2-5, with D perhaps TRBD1 (6 bases). The J call may not be correct, given that the DNA end is closer to TRBJ2-7. Germline CDR1 MNHEY, CDR2 SVGAGI. This CDR3 region has 14 residues.

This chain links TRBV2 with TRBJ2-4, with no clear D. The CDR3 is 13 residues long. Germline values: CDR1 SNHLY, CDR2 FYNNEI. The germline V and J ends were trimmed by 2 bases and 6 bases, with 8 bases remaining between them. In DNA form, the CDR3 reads TGTGCCAGCAGTGAACACAGCCTAAACATTCAGTACTTC. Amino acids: CASSEHSLNIQYF.

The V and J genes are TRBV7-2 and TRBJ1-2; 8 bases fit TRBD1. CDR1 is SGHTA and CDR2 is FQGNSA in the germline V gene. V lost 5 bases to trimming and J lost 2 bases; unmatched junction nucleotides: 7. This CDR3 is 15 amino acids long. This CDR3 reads CASSLGTGRNYGYTF. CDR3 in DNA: TGTGCCAGCAGCCTTGGGACAGGCCGAAACTATGGCTACACCTTC.

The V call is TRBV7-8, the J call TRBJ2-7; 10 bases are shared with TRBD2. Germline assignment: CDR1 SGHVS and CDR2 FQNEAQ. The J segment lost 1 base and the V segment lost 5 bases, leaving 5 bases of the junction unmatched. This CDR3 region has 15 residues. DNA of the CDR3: TGTGCCAGCAGCCTTTCTAGCGGGGGATCCTACGAGCAGTACTTC. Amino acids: CASSLSSGGSYEQYF.

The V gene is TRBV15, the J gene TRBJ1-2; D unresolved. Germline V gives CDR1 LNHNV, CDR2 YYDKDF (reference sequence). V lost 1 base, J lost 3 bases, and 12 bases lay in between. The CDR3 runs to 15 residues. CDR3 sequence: CATSRVERVDYGYTF. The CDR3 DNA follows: TGTGCCACCAGCAGAGTGGAGCGGGTGGACTATGGCTACACCTTC.

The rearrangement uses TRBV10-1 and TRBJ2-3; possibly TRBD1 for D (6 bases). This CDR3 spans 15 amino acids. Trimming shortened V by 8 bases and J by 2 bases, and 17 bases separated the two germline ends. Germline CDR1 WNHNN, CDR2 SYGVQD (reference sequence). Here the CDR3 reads CASRLEGVHTDTQYF. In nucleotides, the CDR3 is TGCGCCAGCCGCTTAGAGGGGGTTCACACAGATACGCAGTATTTT.

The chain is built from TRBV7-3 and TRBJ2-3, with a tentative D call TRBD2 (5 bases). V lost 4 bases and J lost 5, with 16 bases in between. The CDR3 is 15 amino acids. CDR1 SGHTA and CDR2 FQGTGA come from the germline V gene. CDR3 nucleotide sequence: TGTGCCAGCAGCTACTCGTCCAAGGCGGGAGATACGCAGTATTTT. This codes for CASSYSSKAGDTQYF. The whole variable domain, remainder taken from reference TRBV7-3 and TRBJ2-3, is GAGVSQTPSNKVTEKGKYVELRCDPISGHTALYWYRQSLGQGPEFLIYFQGTGAADDSGLPNDRFFAVRPEGSVSTLKIQRTERGDSAVYLCASSYSSKAGDTQYFGPGTRLTVL.

For the CDR3, the DNA is TGCGCCAGCAGCCAAGGGTTTTGGGGGGAAAACTATGGCTACACCTTC. Protein product: CASSQGFWGENYGYTF. V usage is TRBV4-3 and J usage is TRBJ1-2, with D tentatively TRBD1 (5 bases). CDR3 length: 16 amino acids. V was shortened by 1 base and J by 2 bases, with 14 bases between the two germline ends. CDR1 and CDR2 from the germline V gene are LGHNA and YSLEER.

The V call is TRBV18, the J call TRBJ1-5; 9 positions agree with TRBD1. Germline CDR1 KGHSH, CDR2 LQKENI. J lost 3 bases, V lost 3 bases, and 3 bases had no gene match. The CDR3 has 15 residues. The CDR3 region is CASSPGTGFNQPQHF. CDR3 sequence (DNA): TGTGCCAGCTCACCCGGGACAGGGTTCAATCAGCCCCAGCATTTT.

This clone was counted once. CDR3 bases: TGTGCCAGCAGTTTAGATCTCAGGGCTAGTGCCTACGAGCAGTACTTC. Its translation is CASSLDLRASAYEQYF. The gene calls are TRBV28 and TRBJ2-7; TRBD1 might be the D (5 bases). Trimming took 2 bases from V and 2 from J, leaving 16 bases between them. CDR3 length: 16 amino acids. The germline V gene has CDR1 MDHEN and CDR2 SYDVKM.

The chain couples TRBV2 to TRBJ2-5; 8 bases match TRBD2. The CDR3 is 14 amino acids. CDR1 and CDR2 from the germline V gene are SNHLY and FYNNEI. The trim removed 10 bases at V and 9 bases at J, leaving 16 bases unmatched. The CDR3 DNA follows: TGTGCCACTTCTCCGGGAGGGGGTGTGGAGCCCCAGTACTTC. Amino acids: CATSPGGGVEPQYF.

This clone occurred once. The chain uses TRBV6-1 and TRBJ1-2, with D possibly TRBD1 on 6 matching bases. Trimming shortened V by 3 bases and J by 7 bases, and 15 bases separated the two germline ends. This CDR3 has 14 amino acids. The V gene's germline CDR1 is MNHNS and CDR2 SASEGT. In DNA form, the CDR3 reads TGTGCCAGCAGTGAGAAACTTGGGGGCGGTGGCTACACCTTC. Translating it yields CASSEKLGGGGYTF.

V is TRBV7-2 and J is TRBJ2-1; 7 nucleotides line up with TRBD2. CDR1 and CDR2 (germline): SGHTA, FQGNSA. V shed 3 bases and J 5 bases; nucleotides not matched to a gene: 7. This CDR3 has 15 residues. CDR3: CASSFIKGTNNEQFF. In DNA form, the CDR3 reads TGTGCCAGCAGCTTCATAAAGGGGACTAACAATGAGCAGTTCTTC.

The CDR3 DNA sequence: TGTGCCAGCAGTGCGAGCAGGGTAGGCGAAAAACTGTTTTTT. This encodes CASSASRVGEKLFF. The rearrangement joins TRBV2 to TRBJ1-4; D is perhaps TRBD1 (5 bases). V was clipped by 4 bases and J by 8 bases, with 14 bases between them. CDR3 length: 14 amino acids. CDR1 and CDR2 from the germline V gene are SNHLY and FYNNEI.

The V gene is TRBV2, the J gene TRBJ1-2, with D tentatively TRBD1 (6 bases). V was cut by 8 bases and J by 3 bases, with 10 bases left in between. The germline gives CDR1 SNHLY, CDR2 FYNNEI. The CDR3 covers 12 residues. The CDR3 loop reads CASRRQDYGYTF. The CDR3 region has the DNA TGTGCCAGCCGGAGACAGGACTATGGCTACACCTTC.

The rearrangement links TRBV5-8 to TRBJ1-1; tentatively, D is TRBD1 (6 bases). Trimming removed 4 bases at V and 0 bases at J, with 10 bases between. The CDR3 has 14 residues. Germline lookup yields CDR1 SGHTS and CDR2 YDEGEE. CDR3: CASSVRGLNTEAFF. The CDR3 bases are TGTGCCAGCAGCGTCAGGGGACTGAACACTGAAGCTTTCTTT. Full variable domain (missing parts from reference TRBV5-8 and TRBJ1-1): EAGVTQSPTHLIKTRGQQATLRCSPISGHTSVYWYQQALGLGLQFLLWYDEGEERNRGNFPPRFSGRQFPNYSSELNVNALELEDSALYLCASSVRGLNTEAFFGQGTRLTVV.

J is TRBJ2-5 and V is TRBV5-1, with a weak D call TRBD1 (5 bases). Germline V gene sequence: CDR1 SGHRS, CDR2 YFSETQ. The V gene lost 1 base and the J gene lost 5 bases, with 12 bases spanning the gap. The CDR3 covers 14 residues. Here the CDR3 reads CASSLRRQIETQYF. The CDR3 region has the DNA TGCGCCAGCAGCTTGCGAAGACAGATTGAGACCCAGTACTTC.

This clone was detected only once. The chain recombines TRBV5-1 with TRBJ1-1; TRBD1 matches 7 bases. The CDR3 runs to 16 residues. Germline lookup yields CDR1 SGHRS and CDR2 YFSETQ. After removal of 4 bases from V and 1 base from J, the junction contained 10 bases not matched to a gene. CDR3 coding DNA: TGCGCCAGCAGCCGAAGATCGACAGGGAAGAACACTGAAGCTTTCTTT. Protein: CASSRRSTGKNTEAFF.